Presented here are 2 T cell receptor beta chains from one specimen sequenced in a study of blood T cells in healthy people across ages. Using a J-beta primer mix together with a sample-barcoded 5' primer, a second PCR was run for about 6 to 11 cycles. MiXCR, applied by TCRdb to the 5' RACE reads, yields one record per CDR3 protein. The data show roughly 500,000 distinct CDR3 sequences, 25% to 30% seen once. Sample: blood. Source of these receptors: a woman aged 70 to 79 in good health.

This clonotype was seen only a few times. This chain links TRBV6-2 or TRBV6-3 with TRBJ2-1; TRBD2 is a possible D gene (6 bases). The J call could be wrong; TRBJ2-7 is a better fit for the DNA end. The CDR3 has 14 residues. The germline gives CDR1 MNHEY, CDR2 SVGEGT. The CDR3 DNA follows: TGTGCCAGCAGTTATCCGGCGGTCCGGGAGGAGCAGTACTTC. As protein: CASSYPAVREEQYF.

This rearrangement joins TRBV20-1 to TRBJ2-3; TRBD2 might be the D (5 bases). Deletions cut 4 bases from V and 2 bases from J, with 16 bases between. The CDR3 consists of 15 residues. Germline V gene sequence: CDR1 DFQATT, CDR2 SNEGSKA (reference sequence). The CDR3 nucleotides are TGCAGTGCTATAAATGGCGGGCTTTCCACAGATACGCAGTATTTT. Its protein is CSAINGGLSTDTQYF.